Below are 5 T cell receptor beta chains sequenced from a single sample in a study of CD8 T cell repertoires and HIV-1 epitope variants (dated by TCRdb to 2019 to 2021). These receptors have no identified antigens. Libraries were built with the immunoSEQ multiplex PCR assay. TCRdb mirrors the immuneACCESS table, restricted to in-frame sequences. Some clones are absent from its copies; in checked studies, under half trace to an unresolved V gene, and the reason for the others is unknown. This sample is represented by more than 2,500 clones; about 76% of them were singletons. About 42% of the sample comes from the top ten. Sequenced sample: cultured CD8+ T cells derived from PBMCs. These receptors were obtained from a male donor with HIV.

This chain links TRBV28 with TRBJ2-7, with 8 nucleotides matching TRBD1. CDR1 MDHEN and CDR2 SYDVKM come from the germline V gene. V shed 2 bases and J 5 bases; nucleotides not matched to a gene: 11. CDR3 length equals 16 residues. The CDR3 protein is CASSLTLRQGANEQYF. The CDR3 bases are TGTGCCAGCAGTTTAACCTTACGCCAGGGGGCTAACGAGCAGTACTTC.

This rearrangement joins TRBV6-5 to TRBJ2-1, with TRBD1 matching over 7 bases. This CDR3 has 16 residues. The germline gives CDR1 MNHEY, CDR2 SVGAGI. Losses at the gene ends were 0 bases for V and 2 bases for J; bases not matched to a gene: 4. CDR3: CASSYSRGGAYNEQFF. The CDR3 nucleotides read TGTGCCAGCAGTTACTCTAGAGGGGGCGCCTACAATGAGCAGTTCTTC.

The CDR3 is CASSWGTRRESLADTQYF. The CDR3 DNA reads as TGTGCCAGCAGCTGGGGGACCCGGCGGGAGTCTCTTGCAGATACGCAGTATTTT. The chain is built from TRBV5-4 and TRBJ2-3; 7 positions match TRBD2. Germline assignment: CDR1 SGHNT and CDR2 YYREEE (reference sequence). The CDR3 is made up of 18 amino acids. V trimming: 3 bases; J trimming: 4 bases; junction bases outside the gene matches: 17.

The chain combines TRBV6-5 with TRBJ2-1; tentatively, D is TRBD2 (7 bases). Trimming removed 4 bases from V and 12 bases from J, with 13 bases in between. This CDR3 region has 12 residues. Germline CDR1 MNHEY, CDR2 SVGAGI. The CDR3 DNA sequence: TGTGCCAGCAGTTTAGGAGGGGGGGGGCAGTTCTTC. It is translated as CASSLGGGGQFF.

In this sample, this clone turned up a few times. The rearrangement links TRBV5-1 to TRBJ1-6; a weak D match, TRBD1 (5 bases). V was trimmed by 4 bases and J by 8 bases, leaving 16 bases between them. The CDR3 has 15 residues. Germline V lookup: CDR1 SGHRS, CDR2 YFSETQ. The CDR3 loop reads CASSPLPGQDSPLHF. DNA for the CDR3: TGCGCCAGCAGCCCCCTCCCGGGGCAGGATTCACCCCTCCACTTT.